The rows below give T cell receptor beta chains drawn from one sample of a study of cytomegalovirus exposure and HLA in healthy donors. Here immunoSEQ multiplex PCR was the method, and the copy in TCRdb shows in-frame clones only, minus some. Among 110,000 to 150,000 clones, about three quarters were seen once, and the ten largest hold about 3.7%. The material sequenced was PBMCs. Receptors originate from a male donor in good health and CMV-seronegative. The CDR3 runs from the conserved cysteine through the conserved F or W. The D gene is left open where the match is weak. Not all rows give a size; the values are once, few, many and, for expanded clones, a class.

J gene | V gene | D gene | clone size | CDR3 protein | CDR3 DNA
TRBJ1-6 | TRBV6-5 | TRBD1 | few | CASRQGQGASPLHF | TGTGCCAGCAGACAGGGACAGGGCGCTTCACCCCTCCACTTT
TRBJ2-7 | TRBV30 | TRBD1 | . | CAWRPRDRYYEQYF | TGTGCCTGGAGACCCCGGGACAGATACTACGAGCAGTACTTC
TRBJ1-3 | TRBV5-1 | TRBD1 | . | CASSEPRGQPYF | TGCGCCAGCAGCGAACCCCGGGGACAGCCATATTTT
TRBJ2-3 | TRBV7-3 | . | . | CASSKSTRGDTQYF | TGTGCCAGCAGCAAAAGCACTAGAGGAGATACGCAGTATTTT
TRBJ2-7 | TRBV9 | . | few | CASSVASGDTYEQYF | TGTGCCAGCAGCGTAGCCAGCGGAGATACCTACGAGCAGTACTTC
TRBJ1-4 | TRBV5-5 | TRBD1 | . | CASSLDRGGLNEKLFF | TGTGCCAGCAGCCTTGACAGGGGCGGCCTTAATGAAAAACTGTTTTTT
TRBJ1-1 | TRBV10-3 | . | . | CAISLGNTGNTEAFF | TGTGCCATCAGTCTGGGCAATACAGGGAACACTGAAGCTTTCTTT
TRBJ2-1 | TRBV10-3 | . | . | CAISTTVSRNDEQFF | TGTGCCATCTCTACTACCGTCAGCCGTAACGATGAGCAGTTCTTC
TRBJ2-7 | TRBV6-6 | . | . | CATAGGDFSYEQYF | TGTGCCACCGCCGGAGGGGATTTCTCCTACGAGCAGTACTTC
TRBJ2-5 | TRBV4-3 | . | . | CASSQGERGTQYF | TGCGCCAGCAGCCAGGGTGAAAGGGGGACCCAGTACTTC
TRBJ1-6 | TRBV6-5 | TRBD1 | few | CASMDGTGARSPLHF | TGTGCCAGCATGGATGGGACAGGGGCAAGGTCACCCCTCCACTTT
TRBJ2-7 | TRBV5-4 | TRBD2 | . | CASKPGTSGSTHEQYF | TGTGCCAGCAAGCCCGGGACTAGCGGGAGTACCCACGAGCAGTACTTC
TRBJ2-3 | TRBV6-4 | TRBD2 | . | CASSDSSGRGDTQYF | TGTGCCAGCAGTGACTCCAGCGGGAGAGGGGATACGCAGTATTTT
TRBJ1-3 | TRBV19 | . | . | CASSIMFGAGNTIYF | TGTGCCAGTAGTATTATGTTCGGGGCTGGAAACACCATATATTTT
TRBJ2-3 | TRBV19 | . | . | CASRSNRVNTQYF | TGTGCCAGTAGGTCCAACAGGGTTAATACGCAGTATTTT
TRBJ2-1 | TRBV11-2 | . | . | CASSLDRGGSLDEQFF | TGTGCCAGCAGCTTAGATAGGGGGGGGTCGTTAGATGAGCAGTTCTTC
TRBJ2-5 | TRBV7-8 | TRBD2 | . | CASSLGLAGGLGQETQYF | TGTGCCAGCAGCTTAGGGCTAGCGGGAGGTTTAGGGCAAGAGACCCAGTACTTC
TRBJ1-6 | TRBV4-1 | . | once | CASSPGMSEGSPLHF | TGCGCCAGCAGCCCGGGAATGTCCGAAGGGTCACCCCTCCACTTT
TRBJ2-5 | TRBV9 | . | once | CASSVVEGAGETQYF | TGTGCCAGCAGCGTAGTGGAGGGGGCGGGAGAGACCCAGTACTTC
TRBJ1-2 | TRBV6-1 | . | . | CASTIIQGGHYGYTF | TGTGCCAGCACTATAATCCAGGGAGGACACTATGGCTACACCTTC
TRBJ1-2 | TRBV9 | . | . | CASSEGEGKGPNYGYTF | TGTGCCAGCAGCGAGGGGGAGGGGAAGGGACCTAACTATGGCTACACCTTC
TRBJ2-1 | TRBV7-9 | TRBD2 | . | CASRSGLAGAFGLNEQFF | TGTGCCAGCAGATCCGGACTAGCGGGAGCGTTCGGTTTGAATGAGCAGTTCTTC
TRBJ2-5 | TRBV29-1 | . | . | CSVGQGRGETQYF | TGCAGCGTTGGGCAGGGGAGGGGGGAGACCCAGTACTTC
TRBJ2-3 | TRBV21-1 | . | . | CASSKSSEGTTDTQYF | TGTGCCAGCAGCAAATCGTCAGAGGGTACCACAGATACGCAGTATTTT
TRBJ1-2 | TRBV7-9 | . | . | CASSLAPGGYTF | TGTGCCAGCAGCTTAGCGCCGGGGGGCTACACCTTC
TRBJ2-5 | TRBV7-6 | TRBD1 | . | CASSNRVTGGQTQYF | TGTGCCAGCAGTAACCGGGTCACAGGGGGGCAGACCCAGTACTTC
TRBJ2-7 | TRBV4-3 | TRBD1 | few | CASSQDSRGTGEYEQYF | TGCGCCAGCAGCCAAGATTCCCGCGGGACAGGGGAATACGAGCAGTACTTC
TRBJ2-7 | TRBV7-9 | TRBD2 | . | CASSPGEGLAGAEQYF | TGTGCCAGCAGCCCCGGCGAGGGACTAGCGGGAGCCGAGCAGTACTTC
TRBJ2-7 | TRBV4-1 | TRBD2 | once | CASSPQPLAGAAYEQYF | TGCGCCAGCAGCCCCCAACCACTAGCGGGAGCCGCCTACGAGCAGTACTTC
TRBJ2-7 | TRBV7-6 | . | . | CASSPGTEQYF | TGTGCCAGCAGCCCCGGGACTGAGCAGTACTTC
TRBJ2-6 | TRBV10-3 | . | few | CAIRRLGSTEPATGANGLTF | TGTGCCATCAGACGATTGGGATCGACAGAGCCCGCCACTGGGGCCAACGGCCTGACTTTC
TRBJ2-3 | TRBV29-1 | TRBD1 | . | CSVWTGAKADTQYF | TGCAGCGTGTGGACAGGGGCGAAGGCAGATACGCAGTATTTT